A single sample is the source of the 22 T cell receptor beta chains below, sequenced in a study of regulatory T cells in long-lasting Graves disease. Time point: newly diagnosed GD, antithyroid drugs for less than 3 months. From RNA extracted from PBMCs, the TCR library was made. Combining iRepertoire HTBI primers with Arm-PCR of CDR3 regions, the authors built TCR beta libraries. One entry per CDR3 protein, called by TCRdb with MiXCR from the multiplex PCR reads. Of 550,000 to 650,000 distinct CDR3 sequences in the sample, 15% to 20% were seen once. In addition, the sample was reused for a study of T cells in Graves' hyperthyroidism and ophthalmopathy.

Sequenced here: peripheral blood mononuclear cells (PBMCs), sampled at new diagnosis, from a patient treated with antithyroid drugs. These receptors were collected from a man aged 18 to 30 with Graves disease.

This clonotype was recorded many times. J is TRBJ2-1 and V is TRBV29-1; 7 nucleotides match TRBD2. Germline V lookup: CDR1 SQVTM, CDR2 ANQGSEA. The CDR3 length is 13 residues. With 4 bases clipped from V and 6 bases from J, the junction kept 6 bases outside the gene matches. The CDR3 region has the DNA TGCAGCGTTGCAGCGGGGTTTGGCAATGAGCAGTTCTTC. It is translated as CSVAAGFGNEQFF.

For this clonotype: The junction and the germline gene differ at one end; a read error may be behind it. This chain uses TRBV9 with TRBJ1-6, with TRBD1 as a possible D gene (6 bases). Germline-derived CDR1 and CDR2 are SGDLS and YYNGEE. This CDR3 spans 14 amino acids. In nucleotides, the CDR3 is TGCGCCAGCAGCCAGGTGGAGGGGGACTCACCCCTCCACTTT. This translates into CASSQVEGDSPLHF.

V usage is TRBV6-4 and J usage is TRBJ1-6, with 9 bases aligning to TRBD1. The germline V gene encodes CDR1 MRHNA and CDR2 SNTAGT. Trimming took 6 bases from V and 8 from J; bases not matched to a gene: 8. CDR3 length equals 15 residues. CDR3 nucleotides: TGTGCCAGCAGAATACAGGGGGCGGGAGATTCACCCCTCCACTTT. Translated: CASRIQGAGDSPLHF.

This clonotype was seen a few times. The chain links TRBV19 to TRBJ2-2, with D perhaps being TRBD1 or TRBD2 (5 bases each). CDR1 is LNHDA and CDR2 is SQIVND in the germline V gene (reference sequence). This CDR3 is built from 15 residues. V was shortened by 1 base and J by 5 bases, with 11 bases between the two germline ends. CDR3 nucleotides: TGTGCCAGTAGTATAGTGGCAGGGAGTACCGGGGAGCTGTTTTTT. Residues: CASSIVAGSTGELFF.

This clonotype was picked up a small number of times. V and J are TRBV18 and TRBJ2-7, with D perhaps TRBD2 (5 bases). The germline gives CDR1 KGHSH, CDR2 LQKENI. V shed 4 bases and J shed 2 bases, with 12 bases lying between them. The CDR3 extends over 14 amino acids. CDR3 coding DNA: TGTGCCAGCTCACGAGGGCAGCGGACCTACGAGCAGTACTTC. Translation gives CASSRGQRTYEQYF.

This clonotype was seen ten or more times. The CDR3: CASRADSNSYNEQFF. The CDR3 DNA follows: TGTGCCAGCAGGGCTGACAGTAACTCCTACAATGAGCAGTTCTTC. The chain is built from TRBV2 and TRBJ2-1; D possibly corresponds to TRBD1 (5 bases). Looked up from germline, CDR1 is SNHLY and CDR2 is FYNNEI. There are 15 residues in the CDR3. V was pared by 6 bases and J by 0 bases, with 12 bases between.

V and J are TRBV7-9 and TRBJ1-5; 9 positions match TRBD1. V shed 5 bases, J shed 5 bases, and the junction held 7 bases outside the gene matches. The CDR3 length is 15 residues. The germline CDR1 and CDR2 sequences are SEHNR and FQNEAQ (reference sequence). This CDR3 is CASSADRGVDQPQHF. Here the CDR3 DNA reads TGTGCCAGCAGCGCGGACAGGGGAGTAGATCAGCCCCAGCATTTT.

In DNA form, the CDR3 reads TGTGCCAGCAGCTTAGTAGAGAATCAGCCCCAGCATTTT. Amino acids: CASSLVENQPQHF. The V call is TRBV7-9, the J call TRBJ1-5; no firm D call. V was shortened by 1 base and J by 4 bases, with 5 bases between the two germline ends. Per the germline V gene, CDR1 is SEHNR and CDR2 is FQNEAQ (reference sequence). This CDR3 region has 13 residues.

V is TRBV3-1 and J is TRBJ2-7; D call uncertain. The ends were cut back, 5 bases at V and 4 bases at J, with 12 bases in the middle. The CDR3 has 13 residues. Germline CDR1 reads LGHDT; CDR2 reads YNNKEL (reference sequence). The CDR3 here is CASSIHVQYEQYF. CDR3 nucleotides: TGTGCCAGCAGCATCCACGTTCAATACGAGCAGTACTTC.

This clonotype was detected ten times or more. This chain links TRBV20-1 with TRBJ2-7; TRBD1 matches 8 bases. The CDR3 loop spans 13 amino acids. Trimming at V came to 3 bases and at J to 2 bases, leaving 3 bases not matched to a gene. Germline CDR1 DFQATT, CDR2 SNEGSKA (reference sequence). CDR3 coding DNA: TGCAGTGCTAGGCCGGGACAGGCCTACGAGCAGTACTTC. Translated: CSARPGQAYEQYF.

V is TRBV3-1 and J is TRBJ2-1; TRBD1 agrees at 11 bases. With 4 bases clipped from V and 4 bases from J, the junction kept 3 bases outside the gene matches. The CDR3 consists of 15 residues. Looked up from germline, CDR1 is LGHDT and CDR2 is YNNKEL (reference sequence). Written as DNA, the CDR3 is TGTGCCAGCAGCCGGACAGGGGGCATGTACAATGAGCAGTTCTTC. This encodes CASSRTGGMYNEQFF.

The table lists this clonotype with many counts. The V and J genes are TRBV5-1 and TRBJ2-7; 8 bases match TRBD1. V was pared by 0 bases and J by 4 bases, with 6 bases of the junction left unmatched. The CDR3 consists of 15 residues. Germline loops: CDR1 SGHRS, CDR2 YFSETQ. This CDR3 is CASSLAWQGAYEQYF. The CDR3 nucleotides read TGCGCCAGCAGCTTGGCATGGCAGGGGGCGTACGAGCAGTACTTC.

This clonotype was counted ten times or more. The chain recombines TRBV6-1 with TRBJ2-1; a possible D gene is TRBD2 (6 bases). The CDR3 is 15 amino acids. The V gene lost 6 bases and the J gene lost 6 bases, with 18 bases spanning the gap. CDR1 is MNHNS, CDR2 SASEGT, per germline. This CDR3 is CASRTPSGASNEQFF. The CDR3 DNA sequence: TGTGCCAGCAGGACCCCCTCGGGAGCATCCAATGAGCAGTTCTTC.

The chain joins TRBV9 to TRBJ2-7; possible D gene TRBD2, 7 bases. V was pared by 1 base and J by 6 bases, with 11 bases between. There are 13 residues in the CDR3. Germline V gene sequence: CDR1 SGDLS, CDR2 YYNGEE. This chain's CDR3 is CASSVSGGSEQYF. The CDR3 coding sequence is TGTGCCAGCAGCGTATCGGGGGGCAGCGAGCAGTACTTC.

The table lists this clonotype with many counts. The gene calls are TRBV24-1 and TRBJ2-2; D is undetermined. The CDR3 runs to 14 residues. CDR1 KGHDR and CDR2 SFDVKD come from the germline V gene. V was cut by 2 bases and J by 7 bases, with 10 bases left in between. The CDR3, as DNA: TGTGCCACCAGTGATTCCAGGTCCAGCGGGGAGCTGTTTTTT. Translating gives CATSDSRSSGELFF.

This clonotype was counted only a few times. V gene TRBV7-9 combines with J gene TRBJ2-7; weak D call: TRBD2 (7 bases). Germline V gene lookup returns CDR1 SEHNR and CDR2 FQNEAQ (reference sequence). CDR3 length equals 15 residues. V was pared by 1 base and J by 5 bases, with 15 bases between. The CDR3 bases are TGTGCCAGCAGCTTAGACAGGGACTACACCGACGAGCAGTACTTC. Its protein product is CASSLDRDYTDEQYF.

This clonotype was observed many times. The chain links TRBV20-1 to TRBJ2-7; TRBD2 agrees at 7 bases. Germline V gene data show CDR1 as DFQATT and CDR2 as SNEGSKA (reference sequence). The CDR3 is made up of 14 amino acids. The ends lost 0 bases at V and 3 bases at J; junction bases unmatched: 5. CDR3 coding DNA: TGCAGTGCTAGAGATCGGACTAGTATCTACGAGCAGTACTTC. Its translation is CSARDRTSIYEQYF.

V gene TRBV25-1 combines with J gene TRBJ1-1; unclear D gene. The germline gives CDR1 MGHDK, CDR2 SYGVNS. Trimming removed 1 base from V and 3 bases from J, with 12 bases in between. This CDR3 region has 15 residues. This chain's CDR3 is CASSELTESYTEAFF. The DNA of the CDR3 is TGTGCCAGCAGTGAATTAACAGAATCTTACACTGAAGCTTTCTTT.

This clonotype has a count of ten or more. V gene TRBV15 combines with J gene TRBJ2-7; 9 nucleotides align to TRBD2. The J segment lost 0 bases and the V segment lost 5 bases, leaving 11 bases of the junction unmatched. The germline V gene has CDR1 LNHNV and CDR2 YYDKDF (reference sequence). This CDR3 has 17 amino acids. The CDR3 sequence: CATSPETAGGPSYEQYF. CDR3 sequence (DNA): TGTGCCACCAGCCCAGAGACGGCGGGAGGGCCCTCCTACGAGCAGTACTTC.

The chain is built from TRBV9 and TRBJ2-2; D unresolved. V was shortened by 3 bases and J by 3 bases, with 3 bases between the two germline ends. This CDR3 is 12 amino acids long. The germline CDR1 and CDR2 sequences are SGDLS and YYNGEE. CDR3 sequence: CASSDHTGELFF. The CDR3 DNA reads TGTGCCAGCAGCGACCACACCGGGGAGCTGTTTTTT.

The genes are TRBV15 and TRBJ2-3; perhaps D is TRBD1 or TRBD2 (6 bases each). Germline values: CDR1 LNHNV, CDR2 YYDKDF (reference sequence). The CDR3 has 15 amino acids. V lost 0 bases and J lost 5, with 12 bases in between. This CDR3 reads CATSRERGRGDTQYF. The CDR3 bases are TGTGCCACCAGCAGAGAGCGGGGCAGGGGAGATACGCAGTATTTT.

The chain links TRBV5-1 to TRBJ2-2, with 9 bases that match TRBD1. Germline V gene sequence: CDR1 SGHRS, CDR2 YFSETQ. The length of the CDR3 is 18 residues. J was trimmed by 1 base and V by 3 bases; bases with no gene match: 10. The CDR3 DNA follows: TGCGCCAGCAGCTGGACAACAGGGGGCCCGGGGAACACCGGGGAGCTGTTTTTT. As protein: CASSWTTGGPGNTGELFF.